Each of the 3 T cell receptor beta chains below was sequenced from the same sample in a study of blood T cell repertoires in COVID-19 (TCRdb year 2020). The library was obtained by the immunoSEQ multiplex PCR assay. TCRdb provides this immuneACCESS table in a form limited to in-frame rearrangements. Some clones are lacking; in checked studies, under half of them reflect an unresolved V gene, and why the rest are absent is not known. The sample table lists nearly 95,000 clones, about 87% of them with a count of one. The ten largest clones take up approximately 8% of the sample. Sample: peripheral blood. The receptors were gathered from a human donor with acute or convalescent COVID-19. The donor label of this sample is uncertain.

The chain uses TRBV19 and TRBJ2-4, with D tentatively TRBD1 (5 bases). The V gene's germline CDR1 is LNHDA and CDR2 SQIVND (reference sequence). V was cut by 6 bases and J by 7 bases, with 13 bases left in between. The CDR3 has 13 amino acids. The CDR3 loop reads CASSGQGKNIQYF. In nucleotides, the CDR3 is TGTGCCAGTAGCGGTCAGGGTAAGAACATTCAGTACTTC.

The chain is built from TRBV3-1 (or the pseudogene TRBV3-2) and TRBJ2-3, with 7 bases identical to TRBD1. There are 15 residues in the CDR3. V lost 1 base and J lost 9; bases outside the gene matches: 10. The germline V gene has CDR1 LGHDT and CDR2 YNNKEL (reference sequence). The DNA for the CDR3 is TGTGCCAGCAGCCAAGGCAGGGGGAAGTCAGGCACGCAGTATTTT. The encoded protein is CASSQGRGKSGTQYF.

The J gene is TRBJ1-1, the V gene TRBV7-9; possible D gene TRBD1, 5 bases. V dropped 4 bases and J dropped 4 bases, with 22 bases sitting between them. This CDR3 comprises 17 residues. The germline CDR1 and CDR2 sequences are SEHNR and FQNEAQ (reference sequence). The CDR3, as DNA: TGTGCCAGCAGCTCGGACACGAAAGGTAGACCGAGCACTGAAGCTTTCTTT. It is translated as CASSSDTKGRPSTEAFF.